The source of this TCR beta chain is a study of CD8 T cells in Susac syndrome. The diagnostic criteria were recently defined, and patients with Susac syndrome met them for definite or probable disease. The study's findings and limits: As the study acknowledged, the number of individuals in its TCR sequencing and HLA analysis was relatively small. Clonal expansion was present among Susac CD8+ cells. This expansion reached its peak in TEMRA cells and in active patients.

Per the germline V gene, CDR1 is MGHDK and CDR2 is SYGVNS. CDR3 length: 15 residues. V trimming: 6 bases; J trimming: 3 bases; junction bases outside the gene matches: 10. A single count supports this clonotype. Its antigen is undetermined. With random hexamers, roughly 0.45 to 1 ug RNA was reverse transcribed. From the immunoSEQ multiplex PCR reads, TCRdb called clonotypes with MiXCR, one entry per CDR3 protein. This repertoire shows more than 100,000 distinct CDR3 sequences, roughly 94% found once; its top ten account for 0.25% to 0.3%. Sequencing was carried out using CD8+ T cells from PBMCs. The chain is built from TRBV25-1 and TRBJ2-7; TRBD1 agrees at 8 bases. The sequence was collected from a human donor with Susac syndrome. DNA for the CDR3: TGTGCCAGCAGCGAACTACAGGGGGTGGGCTACGAGCAGTACTTC. It translates to CASSELQGVGYEQYF.